Here is one T cell receptor (beta chain) with its context. The data belong to a study of blood T cell repertoires in COVID-19. For the study at large: Acute-phase and convalescent COVID-19 samples originated in the United States, Italy and Spain.

Germline V CDR1 and CDR2: MNHEY, SVGEGT. The CDR3 spans 17 residues. The germline V and J ends were trimmed by 3 bases and 0 bases, with 18 bases remaining between them. Under the authors' procedure: Nucleated cell number was recorded as an estimate derived from reference gene primer amplification. TCRdb keeps only in-frame clones here, not all; method: immunoSEQ multiplex PCR. Clone size and the V and J calls come from that table; the DNA yielded D and trimming. The sample lists more than 150,000 clones, around 80% seen once, with around 14% in the top ten. V gene TRBV6-2 or TRBV6-3 combines with J gene TRBJ2-7; maybe TRBD2 (6 bases). The sample comprised peripheral blood. The source of this sequence is a man aged 30 to 45 with active or convalescent COVID-19. CDR3 DNA sequence: TGTGCCAGCAGTTATCCCAGCTCGGGGGTGGTCTCCTACGAGCAGTACTTC. Protein product: CASSYPSSGVVSYEQYF.